The 11 T cell receptor beta chains given below trace back to one sample, sequenced in a study of post-analysis software for immune sequencing data. Study results and limitations: TRBV segments more frequent in patients than in controls numbered five and included TRBV5-6, TRBV5-1 and TRBV20-1.

These receptors have no identified antigens. TCR beta libraries were prepared from cDNA with unique molecular identifiers. Via MiXCR, TCRdb re-called the PCR reads, giving one row per CDR3 protein. Of roughly 870,000 distinct CDR3 sequences listed, about 57% were seen once; the top ten hold approximately 4.4%. Specimen: blood. The receptors stem from a girl aged 5-17 years with multiple sclerosis.

This clonotype was counted only a few times. This chain links TRBV20-1 with TRBJ2-7, with a tentative D call TRBD1 (5 bases). Germline V gives CDR1 DFQATT, CDR2 SNEGSKA (reference sequence). The V gene lost 5 bases and the J gene lost 2 bases, with 22 bases spanning the gap. CDR3 length equals 16 residues. The CDR3 DNA is TGCAGTGCTCTTACTCGGACACCACTGCCTCCCTACGAGCAGTACTTC. Translating gives CSALTRTPLPPYEQYF.

The CDR3 here is CASSLGGVGTDTQYF. As DNA, the CDR3 is TGTGCCAGCAGCTTAGGAGGGGTAGGAACAGATACGCAGTATTTT. The chain uses TRBV7-9 and TRBJ2-3; D assignment may be TRBD1 or TRBD2 (5 bases each). Germline assignment: CDR1 SEHNR and CDR2 FQNEAQ (reference sequence). The CDR3 contains 15 residues. V was cut by 1 base and J by 3 bases, with 11 bases left in between.

The V gene is TRBV20-1, the J gene TRBJ1-5; no definite D call. CDR1 is DFQATT, CDR2 SNEGSKA, per germline (reference sequence). Trimming pared 6 bases from V and 3 bases from J, leaving 12 bases between. The CDR3 covers 13 residues. CDR3 loop: CSARPRLNQPQHF. In DNA, the CDR3 is TGCAGTGCCCGGCCCCGTCTCAATCAGCCCCAGCATTTT.

The rearrangement joins TRBV20-1 to TRBJ1-2, with a possible D match to TRBD1 (6 bases). Looked up from germline, CDR1 is DFQATT and CDR2 is SNEGSKA (reference sequence). The CDR3 contains 14 residues. Trimming removed 1 base at V and 4 bases at J, with 13 bases between. The CDR3 is CSARGVGDIYGYTF. CDR3 nucleotide sequence: TGCAGTGCTAGAGGGGTGGGGGACATCTATGGCTACACCTTC.

The chain uses TRBV2 and TRBJ2-3; 7 nucleotides match TRBD2. V lost 8 bases to trimming and J lost 0 bases; unmatched junction nucleotides: 20. Germline V CDR1 and CDR2: SNHLY, FYNNEI. The CDR3 has 19 amino acids. CDR3 region: CASRTQLGRRAGSTDTQYF. The CDR3 coding sequence is TGTGCCAGCCGAACCCAACTAGGAAGGCGAGCGGGGAGCACAGATACGCAGTATTTT.

This chain joins TRBV7-9 and TRBJ2-3; 9 bases map to TRBD2. The CDR3 length is 16 residues. The trim removed 0 bases at V and 2 bases at J, leaving 3 bases unmatched. The germline V gene has CDR1 SEHNR and CDR2 FQNEAQ (reference sequence). CDR3 residues: CASSLATSGNTDTQYF. CDR3 DNA sequence: TGTGCCAGCAGCTTAGCGACTAGCGGAAACACAGATACGCAGTATTTT.

V gene TRBV12-3 or TRBV12-4 combines with J gene TRBJ2-7; TRBD2 matches at 8 bases. This CDR3 has 15 residues. Trimming removed 4 bases from V and 2 bases from J; junction bases left unmatched: 7. The CDR3 region is CASSWASGGAYEQYF. The CDR3 DNA sequence: TGTGCCAGCAGTTGGGCCAGCGGGGGTGCCTACGAGCAGTACTTC.

This sequence joins TRBV27 and TRBJ2-7; TRBD1 aligns across 9 bases. Germline V gene lookup returns CDR1 MNHEY and CDR2 SMNVEV (reference sequence). CDR3 size: 15 residues. With 3 bases clipped from V and 2 bases from J, the junction kept 5 bases outside the gene matches. The CDR3, as DNA: TGTGCCAGCAGTTTGGGGACAGGGAAAACCTACGAGCAGTACTTC. This codes for CASSLGTGKTYEQYF.

This clonotype was seen only a few times. This sequence joins TRBV20-1 and TRBJ2-7; the match to TRBD1 covers 10 bases. J lost 0 bases, V lost 3 bases, and 8 bases had no gene match. CDR1 DFQATT and CDR2 SNEGSKA come from the germline V gene (reference sequence). The CDR3 has 16 amino acids. CDR3 sequence: CSASDPWTGGSYEQYF. The CDR3 DNA reads TGCAGTGCTAGCGACCCTTGGACAGGGGGCTCCTACGAGCAGTACTTC.

The chain links TRBV28 to TRBJ1-2, with TRBD1 matching over 7 bases. Germline-derived CDR1 and CDR2 are MDHEN and SYDVKM. V shed 6 bases, J shed 4 bases, and the junction held 11 bases outside the gene matches. The CDR3 is made up of 15 amino acids. CDR3 sequence: CASRGTGAPFYGYTF. CDR3 DNA sequence: TGTGCCAGCAGAGGCACAGGGGCTCCCTTCTATGGCTACACCTTC.

The genes are TRBV5-1 and TRBJ1-1, with a tentative D call TRBD1 (5 bases). Germline CDR1 and CDR2: SGHRS and YFSETQ. Between the trimmed V and J ends, which lost 0 bases and 6 bases, there was a span of 15 bases. The CDR3 contains 15 residues. CDR3 loop: CASSLGGRVAAEAFF. CDR3 nucleotides: TGCGCCAGCAGCTTGGGGGGACGGGTAGCGGCTGAAGCTTTCTTT.